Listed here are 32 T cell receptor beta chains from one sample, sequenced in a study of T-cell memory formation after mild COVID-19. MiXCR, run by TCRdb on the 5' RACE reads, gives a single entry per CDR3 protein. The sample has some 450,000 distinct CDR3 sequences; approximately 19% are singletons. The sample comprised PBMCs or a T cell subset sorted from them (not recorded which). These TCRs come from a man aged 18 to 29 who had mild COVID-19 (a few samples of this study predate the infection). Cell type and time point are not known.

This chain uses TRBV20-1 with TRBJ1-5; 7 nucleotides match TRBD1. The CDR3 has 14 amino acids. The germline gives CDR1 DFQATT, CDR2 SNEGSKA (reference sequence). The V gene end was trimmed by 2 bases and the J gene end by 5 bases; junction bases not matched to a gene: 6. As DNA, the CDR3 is TGCAGTGCTAGAACCGACAGGGTCGATCAGCCCCAGCATTTT. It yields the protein CSARTDRVDQPQHF.

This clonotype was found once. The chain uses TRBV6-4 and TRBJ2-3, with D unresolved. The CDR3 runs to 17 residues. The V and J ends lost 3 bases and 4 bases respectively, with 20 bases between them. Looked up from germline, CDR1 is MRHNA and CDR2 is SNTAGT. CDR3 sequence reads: CASSESYRSRRSDTQYF. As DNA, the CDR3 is TGTGCCAGCAGTGAATCTTACCGCTCTAGGCGCTCAGATACGCAGTATTTT.

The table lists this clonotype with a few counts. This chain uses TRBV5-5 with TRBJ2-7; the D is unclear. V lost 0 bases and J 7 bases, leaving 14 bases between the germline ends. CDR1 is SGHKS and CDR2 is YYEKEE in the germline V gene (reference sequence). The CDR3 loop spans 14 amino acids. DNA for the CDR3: TGTGCCAGCAGCTTGGGCTTTAATTCACGGGAGCAGTACTTC. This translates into CASSLGFNSREQYF. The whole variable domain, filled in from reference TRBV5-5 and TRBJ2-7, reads DAGVTQSPTHLIKTRGQQVTLRCSPISGHKSVSWYQQVLGQGPQFIFQYYEKEERGRGNFPDRFSARQFPNYSSELNVNALLLGDSALYLCASSLGFNSREQYFGPGTRLTVT.

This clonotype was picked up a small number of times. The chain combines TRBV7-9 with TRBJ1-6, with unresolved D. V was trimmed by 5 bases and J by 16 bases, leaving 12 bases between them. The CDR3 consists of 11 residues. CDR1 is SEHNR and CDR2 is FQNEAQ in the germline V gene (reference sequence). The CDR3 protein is CASSTKGPLHF. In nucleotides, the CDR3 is TGTGCCAGCAGCACCAAAGGACCGCTCCACTTT.

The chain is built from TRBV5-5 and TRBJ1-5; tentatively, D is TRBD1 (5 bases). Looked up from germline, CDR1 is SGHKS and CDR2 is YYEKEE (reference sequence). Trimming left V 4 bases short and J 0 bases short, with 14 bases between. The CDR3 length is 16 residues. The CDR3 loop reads CASSAGVHNSNQPQHF. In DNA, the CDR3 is TGTGCCAGCAGCGCGGGGGTTCATAATAGCAATCAGCCCCAGCATTTT.

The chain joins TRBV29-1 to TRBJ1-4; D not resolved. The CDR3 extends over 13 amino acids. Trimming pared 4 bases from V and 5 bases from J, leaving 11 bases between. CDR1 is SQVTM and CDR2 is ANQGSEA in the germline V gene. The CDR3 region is CSVAKSENEKLFF. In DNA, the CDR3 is TGCAGCGTTGCAAAGAGCGAGAATGAAAAACTGTTTTTT.

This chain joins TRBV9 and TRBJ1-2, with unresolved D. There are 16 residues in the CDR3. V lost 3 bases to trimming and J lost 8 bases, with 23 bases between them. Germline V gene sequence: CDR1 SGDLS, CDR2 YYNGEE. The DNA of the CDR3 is TGTGCCAGCAGCGGGCCGACCTGGACGGACGAGGAGGGCTACACCTTC. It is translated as CASSGPTWTDEEGYTF. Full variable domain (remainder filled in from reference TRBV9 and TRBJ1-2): DSGVTQTPKHLITATGQRVTLRCSPRSGDLSVYWYQQSLDQGLQFLIQYYNGEERAKGNILERFSAQQFPDLHSELNLSSLELGDSALYFCASSGPTWTDEEGYTFGSGTRLTVV.

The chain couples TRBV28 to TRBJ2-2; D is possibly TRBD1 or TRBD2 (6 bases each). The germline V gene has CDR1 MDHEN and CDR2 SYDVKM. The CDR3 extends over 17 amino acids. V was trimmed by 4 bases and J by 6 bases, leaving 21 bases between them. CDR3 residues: CASSSGALFWGAGELFF. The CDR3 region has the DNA TGTGCCAGCAGTTCGGGGGCCCTGTTTTGGGGCGCCGGGGAGCTGTTTTTT.

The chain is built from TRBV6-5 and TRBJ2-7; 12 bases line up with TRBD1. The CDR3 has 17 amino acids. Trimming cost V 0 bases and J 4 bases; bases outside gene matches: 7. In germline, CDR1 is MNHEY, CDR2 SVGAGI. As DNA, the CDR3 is TGTGCCAGCAGTTACTCAACCGGGACAGGGGGCGCGTACGAGCAGTACTTC. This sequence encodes CASSYSTGTGGAYEQYF.

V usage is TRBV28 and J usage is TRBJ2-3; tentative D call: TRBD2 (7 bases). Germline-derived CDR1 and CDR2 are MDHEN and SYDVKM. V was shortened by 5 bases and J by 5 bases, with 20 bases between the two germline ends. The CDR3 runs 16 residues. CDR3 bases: TGTGCCAGCAGTGCCCTGGGGGGGGCGGAAGGAGATACGCAGTATTTT. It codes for CASSALGGAEGDTQYF.

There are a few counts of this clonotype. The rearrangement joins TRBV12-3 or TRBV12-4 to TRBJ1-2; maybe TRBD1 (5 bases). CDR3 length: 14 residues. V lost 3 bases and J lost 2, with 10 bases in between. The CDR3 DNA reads TGTGCCAGCAGTTTTGGCAGGGCAAACTATGGCTACACCTTC. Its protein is CASSFGRANYGYTF.

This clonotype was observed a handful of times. The CDR3 coding sequence is TGTGCCAGCAGCTCAGGGTTTTTCGAGCAGTTCTTC. Protein product: CASSSGFFEQFF. The gene calls are TRBV7-2 and TRBJ2-1, with D maybe TRBD1 (5 bases). The CDR3 length is 12 residues. V was cut by 4 bases and J by 10 bases, with 11 bases left in between. CDR1 is SGHTA, CDR2 FQGNSA, per germline. Looking up the rest from reference TRBV7-2 and TRBJ2-1 gives the full variable domain: GAGVSQSPSNKVTEKGKDVELRCDPISGHTALYWYRQSLGQGLEFLIYFQGNSAPDKSGLPSDRFSAERTGGSVSTLTIQRTQQEDSAVYLCASSSGFFEQFFGPGTRLTVL.

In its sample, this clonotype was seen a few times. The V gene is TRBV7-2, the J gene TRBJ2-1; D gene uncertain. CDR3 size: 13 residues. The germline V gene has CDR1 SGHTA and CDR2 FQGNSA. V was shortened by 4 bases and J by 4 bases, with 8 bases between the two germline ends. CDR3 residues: CASSSQRYNEQFF. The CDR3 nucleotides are TGTGCCAGCAGCTCTCAGAGATACAATGAGCAGTTCTTC.

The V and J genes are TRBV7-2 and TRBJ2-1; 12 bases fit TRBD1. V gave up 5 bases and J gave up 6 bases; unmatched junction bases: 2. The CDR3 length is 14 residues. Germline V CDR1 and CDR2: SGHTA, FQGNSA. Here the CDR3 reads CASSRDRGPNEQFF. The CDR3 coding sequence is TGTGCCAGCAGCCGGGACAGGGGGCCCAATGAGCAGTTCTTC.

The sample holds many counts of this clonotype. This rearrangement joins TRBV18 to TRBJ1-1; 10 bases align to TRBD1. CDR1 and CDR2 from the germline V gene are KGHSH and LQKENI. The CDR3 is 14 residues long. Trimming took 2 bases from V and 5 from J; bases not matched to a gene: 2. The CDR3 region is CASSPRTGGTEAFF. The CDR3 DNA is TGTGCCAGCTCACCAAGGACAGGGGGTACTGAAGCTTTCTTT.

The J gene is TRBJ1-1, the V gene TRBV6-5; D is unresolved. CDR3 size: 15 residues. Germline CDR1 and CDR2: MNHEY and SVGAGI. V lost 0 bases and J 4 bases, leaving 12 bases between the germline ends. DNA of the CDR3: TGTGCCAGCAGTTACTCGGGTGGGCTGCGCACTGAAGCTTTCTTT. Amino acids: CASSYSGGLRTEAFF.

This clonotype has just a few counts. The CDR3: CASSTTGSDGPQHF. In DNA form, the CDR3 reads TGCGCCAGCAGTACGACAGGGTCGGATGGGCCCCAGCATTTT. V usage is TRBV5-1 and J usage is TRBJ1-5; 7 bases line up with TRBD1. This CDR3 is 14 amino acids long. V shed 5 bases, J shed 9 bases, and the junction held 11 bases outside the gene matches. Germline assignment: CDR1 SGHRS and CDR2 YFSETQ.

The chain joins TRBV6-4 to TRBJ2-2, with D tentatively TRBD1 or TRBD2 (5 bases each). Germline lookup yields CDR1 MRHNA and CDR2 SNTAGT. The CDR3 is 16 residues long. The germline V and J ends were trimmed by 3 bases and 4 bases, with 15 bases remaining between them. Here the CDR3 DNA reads TGTGCCAGCAGTGATCCCTTCGGGGCCTCCACCGGGGAGCTGTTTTTT. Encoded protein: CASSDPFGASTGELFF.

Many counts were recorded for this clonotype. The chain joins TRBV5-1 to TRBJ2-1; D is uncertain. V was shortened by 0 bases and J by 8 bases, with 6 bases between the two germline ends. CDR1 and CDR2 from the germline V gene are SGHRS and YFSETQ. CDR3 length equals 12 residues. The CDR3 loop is CASSLGNDEQFF. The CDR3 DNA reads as TGCGCCAGCAGCTTGGGGAATGATGAGCAGTTCTTC.

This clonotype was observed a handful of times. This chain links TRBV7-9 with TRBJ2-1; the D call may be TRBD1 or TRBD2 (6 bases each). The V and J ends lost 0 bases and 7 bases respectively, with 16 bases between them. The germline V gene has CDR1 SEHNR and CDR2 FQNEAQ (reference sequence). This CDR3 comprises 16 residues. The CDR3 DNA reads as TGTGCCAGCAGCTTAGCGCATACGGGGGCAGGAAATGAGCAGTTCTTC. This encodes CASSLAHTGAGNEQFF.

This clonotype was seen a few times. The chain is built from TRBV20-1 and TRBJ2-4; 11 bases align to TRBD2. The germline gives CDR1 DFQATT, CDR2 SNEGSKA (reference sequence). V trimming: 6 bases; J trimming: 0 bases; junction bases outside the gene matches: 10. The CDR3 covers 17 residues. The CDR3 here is CSASPPGLAVAKNIQYF. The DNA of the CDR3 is TGCAGTGCCAGCCCGCCGGGACTAGCGGTAGCCAAAAACATTCAGTACTTC.

The CDR3 nucleotides read TGCGCCAGCAGCTTGGGACAGGGGAGGGCAGATACGCAGTATTTT. It is translated as CASSLGQGRADTQYF. V gene TRBV5-1 combines with J gene TRBJ2-3; possibly TRBD1 for D (8 bases). The CDR3 is made up of 15 amino acids. Deletions cut 0 bases from V and 4 bases from J, with 12 bases between. Germline CDR1 reads SGHRS; CDR2 reads YFSETQ.

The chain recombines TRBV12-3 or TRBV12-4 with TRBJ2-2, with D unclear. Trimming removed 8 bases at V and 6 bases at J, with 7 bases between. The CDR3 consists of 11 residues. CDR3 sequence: CASGPPGELFF. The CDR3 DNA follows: TGTGCCAGCGGGCCCCCCGGGGAGCTGTTTTTT.

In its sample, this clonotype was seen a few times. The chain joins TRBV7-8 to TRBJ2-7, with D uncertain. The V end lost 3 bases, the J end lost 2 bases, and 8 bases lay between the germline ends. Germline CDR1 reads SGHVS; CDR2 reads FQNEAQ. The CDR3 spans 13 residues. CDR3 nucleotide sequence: TGTGCCAGCAGCTTTAGCTATCCCTACGAGCAGTACGTC. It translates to CASSFSYPYEQYV.

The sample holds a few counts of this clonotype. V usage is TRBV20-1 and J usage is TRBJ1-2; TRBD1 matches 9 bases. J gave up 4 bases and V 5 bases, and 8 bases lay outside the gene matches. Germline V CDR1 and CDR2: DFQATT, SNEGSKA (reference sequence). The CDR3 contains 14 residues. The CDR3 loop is CSAAAGQGVYGYTF. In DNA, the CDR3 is TGCAGTGCTGCCGCGGGACAGGGCGTCTATGGCTACACCTTC.

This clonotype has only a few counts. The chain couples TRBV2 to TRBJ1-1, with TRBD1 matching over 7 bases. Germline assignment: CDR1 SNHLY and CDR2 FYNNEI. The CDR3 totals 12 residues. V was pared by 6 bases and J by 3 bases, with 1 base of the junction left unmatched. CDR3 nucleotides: TGTGCCAGCAGGGGACAGTACACTGAAGCTTTCTTT. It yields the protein CASRGQYTEAFF.

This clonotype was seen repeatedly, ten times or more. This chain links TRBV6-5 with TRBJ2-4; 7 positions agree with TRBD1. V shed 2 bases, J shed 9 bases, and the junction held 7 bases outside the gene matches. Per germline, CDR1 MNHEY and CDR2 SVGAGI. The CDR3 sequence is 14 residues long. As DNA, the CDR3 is TGTGCCAGCAGTTACCAAGACAGGGTTGGCATTCAGTACTTC. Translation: CASSYQDRVGIQYF.

The CDR3 sequence is CASSIRRGRIGYGYTF. The CDR3 DNA is TGTGCCAGCAGCATACGACGGGGCCGAATTGGCTATGGCTACACCTTC. The gene calls are TRBV5-6 and TRBJ1-2; possible D gene TRBD1, 5 bases. Trimming took 4 bases from V and 4 from J, leaving 20 bases between them. Germline V gives CDR1 SGHDT, CDR2 YYEEEE. The length of the CDR3 is 16 residues.

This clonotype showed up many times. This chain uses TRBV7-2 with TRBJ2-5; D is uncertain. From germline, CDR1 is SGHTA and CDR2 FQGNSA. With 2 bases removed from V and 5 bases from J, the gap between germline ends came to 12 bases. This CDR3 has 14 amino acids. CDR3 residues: CASSLQSLEETQYF. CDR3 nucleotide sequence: TGTGCCAGCAGCTTACAATCCCTAGAGGAGACCCAGTACTTC.

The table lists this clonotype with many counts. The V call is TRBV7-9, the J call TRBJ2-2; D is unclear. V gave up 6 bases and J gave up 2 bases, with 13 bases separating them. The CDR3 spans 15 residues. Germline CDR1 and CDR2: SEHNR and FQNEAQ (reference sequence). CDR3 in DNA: TGTGCCAGCAGGCCCCCCGCGGTAAACACCGGGGAGCTGTTTTTT. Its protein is CASRPPAVNTGELFF. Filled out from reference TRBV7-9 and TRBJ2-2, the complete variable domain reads DTGVSQNPRHKITKRGQNVTFRCDPISEHNRLYWYRQTLGQGPEFLTYFQNEAQLEKSRLLSDRFSAERPKGSFSTLEIQRTEQGDSAMYLCASRPPAVNTGELFFGEGSRLTVL.

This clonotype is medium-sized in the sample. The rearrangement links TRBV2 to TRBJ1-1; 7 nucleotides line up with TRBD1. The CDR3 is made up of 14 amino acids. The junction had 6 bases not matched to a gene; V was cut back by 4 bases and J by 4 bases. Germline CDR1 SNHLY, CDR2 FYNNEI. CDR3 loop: CASSGRQGSTEAFF. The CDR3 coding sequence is TGTGCCAGCAGTGGCAGACAGGGTAGCACTGAAGCTTTCTTT.

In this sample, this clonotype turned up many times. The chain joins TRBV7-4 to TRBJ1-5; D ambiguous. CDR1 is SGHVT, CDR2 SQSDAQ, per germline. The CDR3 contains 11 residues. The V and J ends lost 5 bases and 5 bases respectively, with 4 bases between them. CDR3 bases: TGTGCCAGCAGCCACGATCAGCCCCAGCATTTT. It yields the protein CASSHDQPQHF.